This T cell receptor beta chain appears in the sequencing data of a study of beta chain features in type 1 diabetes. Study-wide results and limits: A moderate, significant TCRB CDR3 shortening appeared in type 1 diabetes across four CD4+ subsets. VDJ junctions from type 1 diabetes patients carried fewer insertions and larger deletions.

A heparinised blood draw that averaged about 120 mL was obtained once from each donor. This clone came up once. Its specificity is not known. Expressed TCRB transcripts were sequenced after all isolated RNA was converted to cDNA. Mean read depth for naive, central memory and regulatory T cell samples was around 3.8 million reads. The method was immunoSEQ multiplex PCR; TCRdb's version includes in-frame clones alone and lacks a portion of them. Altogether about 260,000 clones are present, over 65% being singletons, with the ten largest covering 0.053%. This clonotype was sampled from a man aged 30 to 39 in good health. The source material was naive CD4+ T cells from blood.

This CDR3 reads CASSFTSGKVYEQYF. The CDR3 DNA reads as TGTGCCAGCAGTTTCACTAGCGGGAAGGTATACGAGCAGTACTTC. This chain uses TRBV7-2 with TRBJ2-7; TRBD2 aligns across 10 bases. CDR3 length equals 15 residues. The V segment lost 6 bases and the J segment 4 bases; nucleotides outside the gene matches: 9. CDR1 is SGHTA and CDR2 is FQGNSA in the germline V gene.